This T cell receptor (beta chain) was found in a study of response to subunit inactivated influenza vaccine. The sample holds many counts of this clonotype. TCRdb ran MiXCR on the RT-PCR reads and lists one entry per CDR3 protein. This sample has roughly 630,000 distinct CDR3 sequences, with 14% found just once. Germline CDR1 MNHNY, CDR2 SVGAGI (reference sequence). The V gene end was trimmed by 2 bases and the J gene end by 8 bases; junction bases not matched to a gene: 0. The CDR3 is 12 amino acids. This receptor was taken from a middle-aged man who received an inactivated influenza vaccine. The sequencing here drew on PBMCs from blood, taken approximately 15 days before vaccination. The chain links TRBV6-6 to TRBJ2-1; 7 nucleotides match TRBD2. The DNA of the CDR3 is TGTGCCAGCAGTTACGGGGGGGATGAGCAGTTCTTC. Residues: CASSYGGDEQFF.